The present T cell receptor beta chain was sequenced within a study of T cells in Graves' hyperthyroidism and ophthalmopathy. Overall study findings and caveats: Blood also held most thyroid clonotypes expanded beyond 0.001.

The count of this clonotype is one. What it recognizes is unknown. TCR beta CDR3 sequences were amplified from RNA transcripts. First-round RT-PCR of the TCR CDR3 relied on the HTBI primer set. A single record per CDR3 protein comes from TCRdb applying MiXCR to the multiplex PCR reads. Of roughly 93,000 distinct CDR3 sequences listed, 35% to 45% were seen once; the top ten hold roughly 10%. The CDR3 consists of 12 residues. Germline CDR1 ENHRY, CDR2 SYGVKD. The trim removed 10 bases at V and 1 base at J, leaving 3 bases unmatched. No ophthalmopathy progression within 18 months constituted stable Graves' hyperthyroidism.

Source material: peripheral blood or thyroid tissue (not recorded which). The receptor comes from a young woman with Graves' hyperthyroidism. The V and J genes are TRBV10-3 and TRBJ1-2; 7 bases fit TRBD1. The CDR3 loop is CATGDSNYGYTF. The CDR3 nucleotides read TGTGCCACCGGGGACAGTAACTATGGCTACACCTTC.